One T cell receptor beta chain is described in this entry. Its antigen is not identified. These data are taken from a study of blood T cells in healthy people across ages. The germline CDR1 and CDR2 sequences are MDHEN and SYDVKM. Trimming removed 9 bases from V and 4 bases from J, with 12 bases in between. The CDR3 loop spans 12 amino acids. Study outcomes and limitations: More naive CD4+ cells and higher diversity were found in long-lived than in aged donors. TCR beta diversity, measured per million T cells, fell in a roughly linear way with age.

PCR was performed a second time for roughly 7 to 11 cycles using a sample-barcoded 5' primer and a J-beta primer mix. MiXCR was run by TCRdb on the 5' RACE reads, yielding one entry per CDR3 protein. The table includes hundreds of thousands of distinct CDR3 sequences, around 46% detected once. Russia was home to the donors, healthy Caucasian individuals aged about 6 to 90. This receptor was identified in a young man in good health. Material: blood. The chain carries TRBV28 and TRBJ1-1; D is possibly TRBD1 (5 bases). CDR3 loop: CASSGGTTEAFF. The CDR3 DNA reads TGTGCCAGTAGCGGGGGAACCACTGAAGCTTTCTTT.